The 12 T cell receptor beta chains given below trace back to one sample, sequenced in a study of blood T cell repertoires in COVID-19. Sequenced by immunoSEQ multiplex PCR; TCRdb stores in-frame clones only, minus some. The table has around 65,000 clones, 60% to 80% seen once. Sequencing was done on a sample of peripheral blood. These receptors all stem from a man between 60 and 75 years old with acute or convalescent COVID-19.

The J gene is TRBJ1-5, the V gene TRBV2; D call uncertain. Looked up from germline, CDR1 is SNHLY and CDR2 is FYNNEI. CDR3 length: 14 residues. Trimming took 7 bases from V and 0 from J, leaving 10 bases between them. The DNA of the CDR3 is TGTGCCAGCAACAGTTTTGATAGCAATCAGCCCCAGCATTTT. Its translation is CASNSFDSNQPQHF. Filled out from reference TRBV2 and TRBJ1-5, the complete variable domain reads EPEVTQTPSHQVTQMGQEVILRCVPISNHLYFYWYRQILGQKVEFLVSFYNNEISEKSEIFDDQFSVERPDGSNFTLKIRSTKLEDSAMYFCASNSFDSNQPQHFGDGTRLSIL.

This chain joins TRBV27 and TRBJ2-7; D is possibly TRBD1 (7 bases). The ends were cut back, 2 bases at V and 3 bases at J, with 17 bases in the middle. Germline V gene data show CDR1 as MNHEY and CDR2 as SMNVEV (reference sequence). CDR3 size: 16 residues. This chain's CDR3 is CASSLSVGGQNYEQYF. The CDR3 nucleotides are TGTGCCAGCAGTTTAAGTGTCGGGGGACAGAACTACGAGCAGTACTTC.

This clone was detected a few times. The V gene is TRBV7-2, the J gene TRBJ1-5; the match to TRBD1 covers 8 bases. CDR1 is SGHTA and CDR2 is FQGNSA in the germline V gene. After removal of 7 bases from V and 5 bases from J, the junction contained 4 bases not matched to a gene. CDR3 size: 13 residues. The CDR3 sequence: CASTPDRDQPQHF. The CDR3 bases are TGTGCCAGCACCCCGGACAGGGATCAGCCCCAGCATTTT.

This rearrangement joins TRBV4-3 to TRBJ1-2; D is possibly TRBD1 (6 bases). Germline-derived CDR1 and CDR2 are LGHNA and YSLEER. Trimming took 0 bases from V and 4 from J, leaving 15 bases between them. The CDR3 consists of 16 residues. The DNA of the CDR3 is TGCGCCAGCAGCCAAGAAAGTGCAGGGGAGACCTATGGCTACACCTTC. It encodes CASSQESAGETYGYTF.

The table lists this clone with a count of one. The rearrangement uses TRBV4-1 and TRBJ1-2; 7 nucleotides match TRBD1. Trimming at V came to 9 bases and at J to 7 bases, leaving 14 bases not matched to a gene. The CDR3 length is 14 residues. In germline, CDR1 is MGHRA, CDR2 YSYEKL. The CDR3: CASSLTGAESGYTF. The DNA of the CDR3 is TGCGCCAGTTCACTAACAGGGGCTGAGAGTGGCTACACCTTC.

Regarding this clone: Other DNA variants within this sample encode the same CDR3. The chain has TRBV5-1 and TRBJ2-7; TRBD1 matches at 10 bases. The CDR3 covers 13 residues. Unmatched junction bases numbered 3, after V lost 4 bases and J lost 5 bases. Germline V CDR1 and CDR2: SGHRS, YFSETQ. The CDR3 DNA is TGCGCCAGCAGCAGTGGGACAGGGGACGAGCAGTACTTC. Translating it yields CASSSGTGDEQYF.

The rearrangement joins TRBV19 to TRBJ2-5; D is possibly TRBD1 (5 bases). Germline assignment: CDR1 LNHDA and CDR2 SQIVND (reference sequence). The CDR3 length is 15 residues. The ends were cut back, 5 bases at V and 4 bases at J, with 17 bases in the middle. The CDR3: CASSALMGQGETQYF. The CDR3 DNA sequence: TGTGCCAGTAGTGCCCTGATGGGCCAGGGAGAGACCCAGTACTTC.

This chain links TRBV5-4 with TRBJ1-2; 9 positions agree with TRBD1. V trimming: 4 bases; J trimming: 8 bases; junction bases outside the gene matches: 9. Germline V lookup: CDR1 SGHNT, CDR2 YYREEE (reference sequence). The CDR3 contains 14 residues. In DNA form, the CDR3 reads TGTGCCAGCAGCCCCACGTGGACAGGGGTGGGCTACACCTTC. Residues: CASSPTWTGVGYTF.

V gene TRBV2 combines with J gene TRBJ1-6; D might be TRBD1 (5 bases). CDR1 and CDR2 (germline): SNHLY, FYNNEI. V lost 4 bases and J lost 10, with 11 bases in between. The CDR3 runs to 13 residues. CDR3 nucleotide sequence: TGTGCCAGCAGTGGGGGGGATCAGTCACCCCTCCACTTT. This translates into CASSGGDQSPLHF.

This clone was observed a few times. The chain recombines TRBV4-2 with TRBJ2-1, with a weak D call TRBD1 (6 bases). Trimming took 0 bases from V and 8 from J, leaving 11 bases between them. CDR1 LGHNA and CDR2 YNFKEQ come from the germline V gene. The CDR3 is made up of 14 amino acids. CDR3 in DNA: TGTGCCAGCAGCCAAGAGCCCCCAGGGGATGAGCAGTTCTTC. Translation: CASSQEPPGDEQFF.

The chain links TRBV7-9 to TRBJ2-2, with 9 positions matching TRBD1. The V gene's germline CDR1 is SEHNR and CDR2 FQNEAQ (reference sequence). The CDR3 is made up of 17 amino acids. V shed 1 base and J 3 bases; nucleotides not matched to a gene: 6. The chain's CDR3 is CASSLDWGQGYTGELFF. The CDR3 DNA is TGTGCCAGCAGCTTAGACTGGGGACAGGGATACACCGGGGAGCTGTTTTTT.

The chain couples TRBV5-1 to TRBJ1-2; 9 positions agree with TRBD1. The CDR3 has 15 residues. With V trimmed by 0 bases and J by 0 bases, 0 bases remained unmatched. Germline CDR1 reads SGHRS; CDR2 reads YFSETQ. The CDR3 nucleotides are TGCGCCAGCAGCTTGGGACAGGGGGCTAACTATGGCTACACCTTC. Its protein is CASSLGQGANYGYTF.